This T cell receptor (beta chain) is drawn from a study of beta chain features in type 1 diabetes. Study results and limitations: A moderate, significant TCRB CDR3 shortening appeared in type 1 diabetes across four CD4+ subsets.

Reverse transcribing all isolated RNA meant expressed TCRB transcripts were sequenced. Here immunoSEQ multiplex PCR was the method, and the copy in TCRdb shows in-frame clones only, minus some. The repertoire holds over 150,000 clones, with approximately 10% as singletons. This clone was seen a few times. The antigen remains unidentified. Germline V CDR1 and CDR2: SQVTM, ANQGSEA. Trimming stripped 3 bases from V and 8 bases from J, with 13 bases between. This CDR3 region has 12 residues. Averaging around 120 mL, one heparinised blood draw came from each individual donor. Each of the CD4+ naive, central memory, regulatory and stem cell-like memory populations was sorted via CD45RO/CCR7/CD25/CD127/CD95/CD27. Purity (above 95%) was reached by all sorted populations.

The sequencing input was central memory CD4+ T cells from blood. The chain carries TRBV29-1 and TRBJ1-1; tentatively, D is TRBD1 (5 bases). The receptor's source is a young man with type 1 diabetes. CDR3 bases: TGCAGCGTTGAGCGGGGCTCAGGGGAAGCTTTCTTT. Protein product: CSVERGSGEAFF. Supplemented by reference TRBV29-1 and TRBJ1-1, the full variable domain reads SAVISQKPSRDICQRGTSLTIQCQVDSQVTMMFWYRQQPGQSLTLIATANQGSEATYESGFVIDKFPISRPNLTFSTLTVSNMSPEDSSIYLCSVERGSGEAFFGQGTRLTVV.